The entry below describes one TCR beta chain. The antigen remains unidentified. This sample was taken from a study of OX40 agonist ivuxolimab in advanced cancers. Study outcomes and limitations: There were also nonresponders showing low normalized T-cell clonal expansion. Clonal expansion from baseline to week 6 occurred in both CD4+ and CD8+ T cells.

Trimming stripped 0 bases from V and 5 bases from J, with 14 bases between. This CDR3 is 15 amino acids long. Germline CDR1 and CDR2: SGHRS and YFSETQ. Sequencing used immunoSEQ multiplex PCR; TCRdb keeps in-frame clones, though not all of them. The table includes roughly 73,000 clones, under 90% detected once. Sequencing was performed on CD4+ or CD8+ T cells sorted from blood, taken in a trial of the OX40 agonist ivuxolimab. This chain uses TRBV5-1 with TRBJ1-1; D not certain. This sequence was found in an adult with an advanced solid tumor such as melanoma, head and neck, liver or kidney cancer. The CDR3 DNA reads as TGCGCCAGCAGCTTGGAAATTAGAGGGCTAACTGAAGCTTTCTTT. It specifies CASSLEIRGLTEAFF.